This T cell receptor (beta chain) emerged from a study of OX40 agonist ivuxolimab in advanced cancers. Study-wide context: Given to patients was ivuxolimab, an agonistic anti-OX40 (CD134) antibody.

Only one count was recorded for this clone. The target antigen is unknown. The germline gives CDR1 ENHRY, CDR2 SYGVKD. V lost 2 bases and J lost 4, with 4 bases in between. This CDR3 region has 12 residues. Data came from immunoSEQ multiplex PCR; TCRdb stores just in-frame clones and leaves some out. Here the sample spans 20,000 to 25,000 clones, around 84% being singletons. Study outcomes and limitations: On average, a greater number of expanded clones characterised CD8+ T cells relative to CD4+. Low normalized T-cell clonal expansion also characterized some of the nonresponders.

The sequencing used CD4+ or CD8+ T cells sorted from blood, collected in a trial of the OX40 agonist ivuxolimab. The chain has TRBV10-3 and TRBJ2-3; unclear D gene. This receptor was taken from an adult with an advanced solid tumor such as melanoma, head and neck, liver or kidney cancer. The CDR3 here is CAISERADTQYF. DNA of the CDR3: TGTGCCATCAGTGAGAGGGCAGATACGCAGTATTTT.